What follows are 25 T cell receptor beta chains derived from one specimen sequenced in a study of blood T cell repertoires in COVID-19. Clones were sequenced by immunoSEQ multiplex PCR, and TCRdb holds only the in-frame ones, with some missing. The data show 84,000 or so clones, with roughly 87% seen just once and almost 5.5% held by the top ten. Sequencing used peripheral blood. The receptors were gathered from a man aged 55 to 69 with acute or convalescent COVID-19.

The J gene is TRBJ1-1, the V gene TRBV30, with TRBD1 matching over 9 bases. This CDR3 comprises 17 residues. With 4 bases clipped from V and 3 bases from J, the junction kept 15 bases outside the gene matches. Germline lookup yields CDR1 GTSNPN and CDR2 SVGIG (reference sequence). The DNA of the CDR3 is TGTGCCTGGATCGGGACAGGGAATTTTCTAGGTGACACTGAAGCTTTCTTT. Translating gives CAWIGTGNFLGDTEAFF.

The gene calls are TRBV3-1 (or the pseudogene TRBV3-2) and TRBJ2-3; maybe TRBD1 (6 bases). Germline V lookup: CDR1 LGHDT, CDR2 YNNKEL (reference sequence). Trimming took 4 bases from V and 7 from J, leaving 9 bases between them. The length of the CDR3 is 12 residues. The CDR3 nucleotides read TGTGCCAGCAGCCTACAGGGAAATACGCAGTATTTT. Protein product: CASSLQGNTQYF.

A single count supports this clone. The chain has TRBV12-3 or TRBV12-4 and TRBJ1-2; tentatively, D is TRBD1 (5 bases). This CDR3 region has 13 residues. V was trimmed by 6 bases and J by 8 bases, leaving 16 bases between them. The CDR3 reads CASSSGQGGGYTF. CDR3 DNA sequence: TGTGCCAGCAGCTCCGGACAAGGAGGGGGCTACACCTTC.

This chain links TRBV19 with TRBJ1-1, with 8 bases that match TRBD1. V was clipped by 0 bases and J by 0 bases; unmatched bases: 6. The CDR3 is made up of 17 amino acids. The germline V gene encodes CDR1 LNHDA and CDR2 SQIVND (reference sequence). This CDR3 is CASSIDLSGQVNTEAFF. The CDR3 DNA reads as TGTGCCAGTAGTATAGATCTATCGGGACAGGTGAACACTGAAGCTTTCTTT.

CDR3 bases: TGTGCCAGCAGCTTAACCCAGAATTTGGGACAGGCTAATTATAATTCACCCCTCCACTTT. It specifies CASSLTQNLGQANYNSPLHF. This sequence joins TRBV7-3 and TRBJ1-6; TRBD1 matches 8 bases. Germline CDR1 SGHTA, CDR2 FQGTGA. Trimming at V came to 0 bases and at J to 4 bases, leaving 14 bases not matched to a gene. The CDR3 extends over 20 amino acids.

This chain links TRBV5-1 with TRBJ2-5; D gene uncertain. Germline V gene lookup returns CDR1 SGHRS and CDR2 YFSETQ. This CDR3 is built from 14 residues. With 0 bases removed from V and 4 bases from J, the gap between germline ends came to 10 bases. Written as DNA, the CDR3 is TGCGCCAGCAGCTTGGAGCACCCCGGAGAGACCCAGTACTTC. It specifies CASSLEHPGETQYF.

The rearrangement uses TRBV11-2 and TRBJ2-7, with D possibly being TRBD1 (6 bases). The CDR3 sequence is 14 residues long. In germline, CDR1 is SGHAT, CDR2 FQNNGV. V dropped 0 bases and J dropped 5 bases, with 11 bases sitting between them. The CDR3 protein is CASSLDLQGDEQYF. As DNA, the CDR3 is TGTGCCAGCAGCTTAGATTTACAGGGCGACGAGCAGTACTTC.

CDR3 nucleotide sequence: TGTGCCAGCAGCACTAGCGGGGGGGCGGGGGCAGATACGCAGTATTTT. Amino acid sequence: CASSTSGGAGADTQYF. The rearrangement joins TRBV7-2 to TRBJ2-3, with TRBD2 identical over 13 bases. The CDR3 totals 16 residues. V was pared by 5 bases and J by 4 bases, with 6 bases of the junction left unmatched. From germline, CDR1 is SGHTA and CDR2 FQGNSA.

V and J are TRBV19 and TRBJ1-2; D possibly corresponds to TRBD1 (5 bases). V lost 4 bases, J lost 8 bases, and 20 bases lay in between. The CDR3 is made up of 15 amino acids. Looked up from germline, CDR1 is LNHDA and CDR2 is SQIVND (reference sequence). The CDR3 DNA sequence: TGTGCCAGTAGTACCCTTTCGACAGATCCAAAAGGCTACACCTTC. The encoded protein is CASSTLSTDPKGYTF.

This clone has only one observation. The V gene is TRBV7-2, the J gene TRBJ2-3; possibly TRBD2 for D (6 bases). The length of the CDR3 is 14 residues. Germline V CDR1 and CDR2: SGHTA, FQGNSA. The ends were cut back, 6 bases at V and 0 bases at J, with 10 bases in the middle. The CDR3 nucleotides read TGTGCCAGCAGTGGACGGGGGAGCACAGATACGCAGTATTTT. Its translation: CASSGRGSTDTQYF.

This clone was detected a few times. This sequence joins TRBV5-8 and TRBJ1-1; the match to TRBD1 covers 8 bases. The germline V gene encodes CDR1 SGHTS and CDR2 YDEGEE. This CDR3 region has 15 residues. Trimming took 4 bases from V and 5 from J; bases not matched to a gene: 10. The CDR3 sequence: CASSPVRTGRTEAFF. The CDR3 DNA reads as TGTGCCAGCAGCCCCGTCCGGACAGGGCGAACTGAAGCTTTCTTT.

The gene calls are TRBV6-5 and TRBJ1-2, with TRBD1 identical over 9 bases. Germline V CDR1 and CDR2: MNHEY, SVGAGI. The CDR3 covers 14 residues. V dropped 5 bases and J dropped 6; count of bases not matched to a gene: 7. Written as DNA, the CDR3 is TGTGCCAGCAGTACATCCGGGACAGGGAATGGCTACACCTTC. Amino acids: CASSTSGTGNGYTF.

The chain employs TRBV15 and TRBJ2-5; D remains unclear. The CDR3 is 14 amino acids. V gave up 2 bases and J gave up 3 bases, with 10 bases separating them. Looked up from germline, CDR1 is LNHNV and CDR2 is YYDKDF (reference sequence). The CDR3 sequence: CATSRLQSKETQYF. Here the CDR3 DNA reads TGTGCCACCAGCAGACTACAGTCCAAAGAGACCCAGTACTTC. The whole variable domain, filled in from reference TRBV15 and TRBJ2-5, reads DAMVIQNPRYQVTQFGKPVTLSCSQTLNHNVMYWYQQKSSQAPKLLFHYYDKDFNNEADTPDNFQSRRPNTSFCFLDIRSPGLGDTAMYLCATSRLQSKETQYFGPGTRLLVL.

A remark on this clone: Distinct nucleotide sequences in the sample also encode this CDR3. V gene TRBV15 combines with J gene TRBJ2-7, with 10 positions matching TRBD1. V was clipped by 5 bases and J by 2 bases; unmatched bases: 3. CDR3 length: 14 amino acids. Germline values: CDR1 LNHNV, CDR2 YYDKDF (reference sequence). The CDR3 DNA follows: TGTGCCACCAGCCGGGACAGGGGCCCCTACGAGCAGTACTTC. Its translation: CATSRDRGPYEQYF.

The V call is TRBV6-6, the J call TRBJ1-1; D is unresolved. V was shortened by 3 bases and J by 0 bases, with 8 bases between the two germline ends. This CDR3 has 14 amino acids. CDR1 and CDR2 from the germline V gene are MNHNY and SVGAGI (reference sequence). CDR3 nucleotides: TGTGCCAGCAGTTATCCCATTTTGAACACTGAAGCTTTCTTT. This encodes CASSYPILNTEAFF.

Here the CDR3 DNA reads TGCGCCAGCAGCTTTCCCACTAGCGGGGGGAAGAATGAGCAGTTCTTC. Translating gives CASSFPTSGGKNEQFF. V is TRBV5-1 and J is TRBJ2-1, with 12 bases that match TRBD2. The CDR3 contains 16 residues. J lost 7 bases, V lost 2 bases, and 7 bases had no gene match. Per the germline V gene, CDR1 is SGHRS and CDR2 is YFSETQ.

This rearrangement joins TRBV7-2 to TRBJ2-5; TRBD2 matches 7 bases. CDR3 size: 12 residues. CDR1 and CDR2 from the germline V gene are SGHTA and FQGNSA. The trim removed 5 bases at V and 5 bases at J, leaving 2 bases unmatched. The CDR3 loop reads CASSRGVETQYF. CDR3 nucleotide sequence: TGTGCCAGCAGCCGGGGGGTTGAGACCCAGTACTTC.

J is TRBJ1-5 and V is TRBV2; 7 nucleotides align to TRBD1. Germline trimming cut 3 bases from V and 8 bases from J; bases unmatched to any gene: 10. CDR1 and CDR2 from the germline V gene are SNHLY and FYNNEI. The CDR3 totals 15 residues. CDR3 sequence: CASSEGGQSFEPQHF. CDR3 DNA: TGTGCCAGCAGTGAGGGGGGACAGTCTTTTGAGCCCCAGCATTTT.

The chain employs TRBV7-2 and TRBJ1-5; 9 bases fit TRBD1. The CDR3 runs 14 residues. Per the germline V gene, CDR1 is SGHTA and CDR2 is FQGNSA. V dropped 6 bases and J dropped 10; count of bases not matched to a gene: 10. The DNA of the CDR3 is TGTGCCAGCAGAAAAGACAGGGGGGGAGGCCCCCAGCATTTT. Translation gives CASRKDRGGGPQHF. Filled out from reference TRBV7-2 and TRBJ1-5, the complete variable domain reads GAGVSQSPSNKVTEKGKDVELRCDPISGHTALYWYRQSLGQGLEFLIYFQGNSAPDKSGLPSDRFSAERTGGSVSTLTIQRTQQEDSAVYLCASRKDRGGGPQHFGDGTRLSIL.

This chain uses TRBV30 with TRBJ2-3; 11 nucleotides agree with TRBD2. V shed 0 bases and J 4 bases; nucleotides not matched to a gene: 3. Germline values: CDR1 GTSNPN, CDR2 SVGIG (reference sequence). The CDR3 is 15 amino acids. CDR3 sequence: CAWSVGTSGSDTQYF. The DNA of the CDR3 is TGTGCCTGGAGTGTGGGGACTAGCGGTTCAGATACGCAGTATTTT.

V and J are TRBV7-8 and TRBJ1-2; TRBD1 matches at 7 bases. The germline V gene encodes CDR1 SGHVS and CDR2 FQNEAQ. J was trimmed by 0 bases and V by 5 bases; bases with no gene match: 6. The CDR3 extends over 15 amino acids. CDR3 in DNA: TGTGCCAGCAGCCGAGACAGGGCCCCTAACTATGGCTACACCTTC. Its translation is CASSRDRAPNYGYTF. The whole variable domain, filled in from reference TRBV7-8 and TRBJ1-2, reads GAGVSQSPRYKVAKRGQDVALRCDPISGHVSLFWYQQALGQGPEFLTYFQNEAQLDKSGLPSDRFFAERPEGSVSTLKIQRTQQEDSAVYLCASSRDRAPNYGYTFGSGTRLTVV.

This clone was seen once. The DNA of the CDR3 is TGTGCCAGCACCCGACAGGGTAACTATGGCTACACCTTC. The encoded protein is CASTRQGNYGYTF. The chain carries TRBV6-6 and TRBJ1-2, with 7 bases matching TRBD1. Germline CDR1 reads MNHNY; CDR2 reads SVGAGI (reference sequence). CDR3 length: 13 amino acids. J gave up 1 base and V 7 bases, and 3 bases lay outside the gene matches.

This clone appeared many times. The chain uses TRBV7-6 and TRBJ2-1, with 9 bases fitting TRBD1. Germline V gene data show CDR1 as SGHVS and CDR2 as FNYEAQ. With 5 bases clipped from V and 4 bases from J, the junction kept 6 bases outside the gene matches. The CDR3 runs 15 residues. CDR3 sequence: CASSKGQGDYNEQFF. DNA of the CDR3: TGTGCCAGCAGCAAGGGACAGGGAGATTACAATGAGCAGTTCTTC.

This clone was detected a few times. The chain joins TRBV10-3 to TRBJ1-6, with D possibly matching TRBD1 (6 bases). Trimming took off 2 bases at V and 7 bases at J, with 9 bases between the two ends. This CDR3 region has 14 residues. Germline CDR1 and CDR2: ENHRY and SYGVKD. The CDR3 DNA reads TGTGCCATCAGTGAGACAGGGACGAATTCACCCCTCCACTTT. Translation: CAISETGTNSPLHF.

This chain links TRBV4-3 with TRBJ2-1; the match to TRBD2 covers 8 bases. The CDR3 consists of 15 residues. Germline V gene lookup returns CDR1 LGHNA and CDR2 YSLEER. After removal of 0 bases from V and 10 bases from J, the junction contained 8 bases not matched to a gene. Here the CDR3 DNA reads TGCGCCAGCAGCCAAGATTTGCGGGGGGTGTTGGAGCAGTTCTTC. This translates into CASSQDLRGVLEQFF.